Ten or more counts support the clone carrying this T cell receptor beta chain. Template material for amplifying TCR beta CDR3 regions consisted of RNA transcripts. With the HTBI primer set, the TCR CDR3 went through a first round of RT-PCR. TCRdb reprocessed the multiplex PCR reads via MiXCR and lists one record per CDR3 protein. This sample carries some 740,000 distinct CDR3 sequences, 12% to 15% of them seen once, and the ten largest clones take about a tenth. The data were taken from a study of T cells in Graves' hyperthyroidism and ophthalmopathy. From germline, CDR1 is SGHAT and CDR2 FQNNGV. The CDR3 totals 13 residues. V was cut by 6 bases and J by 14 bases, with 21 bases left in between.

V and J are TRBV11-2 and TRBJ2-3; perhaps TRBD2 as D (5 bases). Sequencing was done on a sample of blood. This sequence originates from a woman between 18 and 30 years old with Graves' hyperthyroidism. The CDR3 here is CASRPHLGVGGYF. The CDR3 DNA is TGTGCCAGCAGACCTCATCTGGGAGTAGGCGGGTATTTT.